A single T cell receptor beta chain is shown here with its context. Its antigen remains unidentified. The source of the sample is a study of identical twins. A single record per CDR3 protein comes from TCRdb applying MiXCR to the 5' RACE reads. The sample yields around 280,000 distinct CDR3 sequences, 8% to 9% seen once. CDR1 and CDR2 from the germline V gene are MDHEN and SYDVKM. CDR3 length: 15 residues. After removal of 5 bases from V and 3 bases from J, the junction contained 6 bases not matched to a gene. Overall study results and limits: Beta out-of-frame sequences displayed a weaker excess of sharing between twins.

The same data also contributed to another study, on yellow fever vaccine responses in identical twins. That publication notes: Among the twins, the vaccine T cell response reportedly seemed partly convergent and partly personalized.

Material: memory (CD45RO+) T cells sorted from blood. The chain joins TRBV28 to TRBJ2-2, with 7 positions matching TRBD1. The receptor's source is a woman aged 18-30 years in good health. The CDR3 spells CASSRFTGDTGELFF. DNA for the CDR3: TGTGCCAGCAGTCGATTTACAGGGGACACCGGGGAGCTGTTTTTT.